This TCR beta chain derives from a study of response to subunit inactivated influenza vaccine. Details on this clonotype: The antigen is undetermined. An end of the junction differs from the germline gene, which may be a read error.

TCRdb re-derived calls from the RT-PCR reads in MiXCR, one entry per CDR3 protein. The sample records roughly 710,000 distinct CDR3 sequences, 13% to 15% being singletons. Study-wide findings and caveats: The authors suggested that few new T cells are recruited per seasonal influenza vaccination.

The material was PBMCs from blood, obtained 14 to 15 days before vaccination. The TCR sequence derives from a man in his forties or fifties who received an inactivated influenza vaccine.

CDR3 amino acids: CDSSVGGDRGRKPYNEQFF. The CDR3 DNA follows: TGTGACAGCAGCGTAGGCGGTGACAGGGGGCGAAAACCCTACAATGAGCAGTTCTTC. The V gene is TRBV9, the J gene TRBJ2-1, with TRBD1 identical over 10 bases. Germline lookup yields CDR1 SGDLS and CDR2 YYNGEE. The CDR3 extends over 19 amino acids.